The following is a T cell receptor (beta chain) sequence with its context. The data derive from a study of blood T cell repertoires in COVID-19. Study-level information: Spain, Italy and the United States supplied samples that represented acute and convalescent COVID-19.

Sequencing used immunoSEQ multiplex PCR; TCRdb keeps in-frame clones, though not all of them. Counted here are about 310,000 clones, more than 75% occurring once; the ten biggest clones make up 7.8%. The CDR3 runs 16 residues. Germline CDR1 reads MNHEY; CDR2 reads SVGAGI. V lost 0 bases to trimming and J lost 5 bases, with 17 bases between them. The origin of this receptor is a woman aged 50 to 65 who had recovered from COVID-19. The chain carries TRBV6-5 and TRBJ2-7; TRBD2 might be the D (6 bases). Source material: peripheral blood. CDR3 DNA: TGTGCCAGCAGTTACTCCCCCGAGACTAGGGCTCACGAGCAGTACTTC. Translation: CASSYSPETRAHEQYF.